These 2 T cell receptor beta chains came from one sample sequenced in a study of identical twins. TCRdb reprocessed the 5' RACE reads with MiXCR, giving one entry per CDR3 protein. The repertoire holds hundreds of thousands of distinct CDR3 sequences, with around 7.4% as singletons. A further study also used this sample, focusing on yellow fever vaccine responses in identical twins.

Sequenced sample: PBMCs. Receptors were obtained from a woman under 30 in good health.

This clonotype has a handful of counts. The rearrangement joins TRBV14 to TRBJ2-7; D is unresolved. The V gene's germline CDR1 is SGHDN and CDR2 FVKESK. Between the trimmed V and J ends, which lost 2 bases and 4 bases, there was a span of 12 bases. The CDR3 spans 14 residues. Here the CDR3 reads CASSQSHFPYEQYF. The DNA for the CDR3 is TGTGCCAGCAGCCAATCCCATTTCCCGTACGAGCAGTACTTC.

In its sample, this clonotype was seen a few times. The chain joins TRBV3-1 to TRBJ2-6; no clear D gene. The CDR3 contains 15 residues. From germline, CDR1 is LGHDT and CDR2 YNNKEL (reference sequence). Trimming left V 4 bases short and J 4 bases short, with 11 bases between. This chain's CDR3 is CASSLVGEGANVLTF. In DNA form, the CDR3 reads TGTGCCAGCAGCCTCGTGGGCGAGGGGGCCAACGTCCTGACTTTC.